These T cell receptor beta chains were read from a single sample in a study of identical twins. Via MiXCR, TCRdb re-called the 5' RACE reads, giving one row per CDR3 protein. The data show 460,000 or so distinct CDR3 sequences, with approximately 15% seen just once and 0.52% held by the top ten. The sample was also reused in another study, on yellow fever vaccine responses in identical twins.

Sequences were obtained from CD4+ T cells sorted from blood. These receptors were collected from a woman under 30 in good health. CDR3s include the opening cysteine and the closing phenylalanine or tryptophan. Fields, in order: CDR3 protein, CDR3 DNA, D gene, J gene, V gene, clone size. D genes are given only for firm matches. The listing skips clone size in some rows; elsewhere it reads once, few, many or a size class.

CASSYHSNQPQHF,TGTGCCAGCAGTTACCACAGTAATCAGCCCCAGCATTTT,NA,TRBJ1-5,TRBV6-2/TRBV6-3,few
CATSFRGSNTGELFF,TGTGCCACCAGTTTTAGGGGCTCGAACACCGGGGAGCTGTTTTTT,NA,TRBJ2-2,TRBV24-1,NA
CARRGTGRNEQYF,TGTGCCAGAAGGGGGACAGGGAGAAACGAGCAGTACTTC,TRBD1,TRBJ2-7,TRBV2,NA
CASSLGLSGSSYNEQFF,TGTGCCAGCAGCTTAGGCTTAAGCGGAAGCTCCTACAATGAGCAGTTCTTC,NA,TRBJ2-1,TRBV7-2,NA
CASSRTSGSISYEQYF,TGTGCCAGCAGTCGGACTAGCGGGAGTATATCCTACGAGCAGTACTTC,TRBD2,TRBJ2-7,TRBV6-1,few
CASSYSGGDTEAFF,TGTGCCAGCAGTTACTCGGGGGGGGACACTGAAGCTTTCTTT,NA,TRBJ1-1,TRBV6-5,many
CASSQDRGFQETQYF,TGCGCCAGCAGCCAAGATCGGGGTTTCCAAGAGACCCAGTACTTC,NA,TRBJ2-5,TRBV4-3,few
CASSVGLGQVVNNEQFF,TGTGCCAGCAGCGTGGGTCTGGGACAGGTAGTAAACAATGAGCAGTTCTTC,TRBD1,TRBJ2-1,TRBV9,NA
CASSQETGRGDEAFF,TGTGCCAGCAGCCAAGAAACGGGGAGGGGGGATGAAGCTTTCTTT,NA,TRBJ1-1,TRBV4-2,NA
CASSQDGTSGHSIRKETQYF,TGCGCCAGCAGCCAAGACGGGACTAGCGGGCACTCCATCAGAAAAGAGACCCAGTACTTC,TRBD2,TRBJ2-5,TRBV4-1,few
CASSLGPEQFF,TGCGCCAGCAGCTTAGGACCTGAGCAGTTCTTC,NA,TRBJ2-1,TRBV5-1,many
CASSSRTSGAAGINIQYF,TGTGCCAGCAGCTCCCGGACTAGCGGGGCCGCCGGTATAAACATTCAGTACTTC,TRBD2,TRBJ2-4,TRBV11-2,few
CASSLDGGRIMTWGYF,TGTGCCAGCAGCTTAGATGGGGGACGGATCATGACCTGGGGCTACTTC,NA,TRBJ2-7,TRBV11-2,NA
CASSLARNNEKLFF,TGTGCCAGCAGCTTAGCACGGAATAATGAAAAACTGTTTTTT,NA,TRBJ1-4,TRBV7-9,NA
CSGGDRGLYEQYF,TGCAGCGGTGGGGACAGGGGGCTTTACGAGCAGTACTTC,TRBD1,TRBJ2-7,TRBV29-1,few
CASSRGLKSQETQYF,TGTGCCAGCAGTCGGGGACTAAAATCACAAGAGACCCAGTACTTC,TRBD2,TRBJ2-5,TRBV12-3/TRBV12-4,many
CASSPTGEGNYNEQFF,TGTGCCAGCAGCCCGACAGGGGAGGGTAACTACAATGAGCAGTTCTTC,NA,TRBJ2-1,TRBV11-3,few
CASSPPTGGGDNEQFF,TGTGCCAGCTCACCCCCGACAGGGGGTGGGGACAATGAGCAGTTCTTC,TRBD1,TRBJ2-1,TRBV18,few
CSARDLRAAGGYYEQYF,TGCAGTGCTAGAGATCTTCGTGCGGCGGGAGGGTATTACGAGCAGTACTTC,TRBD2,TRBJ2-7,TRBV20-1,NA
CASSQDRTEQFF,TGTGCCAGCAGCCAAGACAGGACTGAGCAGTTCTTC,NA,TRBJ2-1,TRBV7-6,few
CASSILAGGLTDTQYF,TGTGCCAGCAGCATCCTAGCGGGAGGTCTTACAGATACGCAGTATTTT,TRBD2,TRBJ2-3,TRBV7-9,NA
CASSVAGQGAAVTFQETQYF,TGTGCCAGCAGCGTAGCTGGGCAGGGGGCTGCGGTAACCTTCCAAGAGACCCAGTACTTC,TRBD1,TRBJ2-5,TRBV9,few
CASSLVDSGEWTQYF,TGCGCCAGCAGCTTGGTAGATAGCGGCGAGTGGACCCAGTACTTC,NA,TRBJ2-5,TRBV5-1,NA
CASSFSWGETQYF,TGTGCCAGCAGCTTTAGCTGGGGAGAGACCCAGTACTTC,NA,TRBJ2-5,TRBV7-2,few
CASTPRGITQYF,TGTGCCAGCACCCCTCGGGGCATTACGCAGTATTTT,NA,TRBJ2-3,TRBV11-2,NA
CASSQVGGGYTF,TGTGCCAGCAGCCAGGTGGGCGGTGGCTACACCTTC,NA,TRBJ1-2,TRBV3-1,NA
CSVGGPSQPQHF,TGCAGCGTTGGGGGTCCCAGCCAGCCCCAGCATTTT,NA,TRBJ1-5,TRBV29-1,few
CAAGRVNTGELFF,TGTGCCGCCGGCCGGGTGAACACCGGGGAGCTGTTTTTT,NA,TRBJ2-2,TRBV28,few
CASSFGAGGLYNEQFF,TGTGCCAGCAGCTTTGGAGCGGGGGGGCTTTACAATGAGCAGTTCTTC,TRBD2,TRBJ2-1,TRBV11-2,few
CASSYSSVILTQPQHF,TGTGCCAGCAGTTACTCGAGTGTTATTCTCACTCAGCCCCAGCATTTT,NA,TRBJ1-5,TRBV6-2/TRBV6-3,NA
CSGIRGGQETQYF,TGCAGCGGCATAAGGGGGGGCCAAGAGACCCAGTACTTC,NA,TRBJ2-5,TRBV29-1,many
CASSSGGVGSYNEQFF,TGCGCCAGCAGCTCAGGGGGAGTGGGCTCCTACAATGAGCAGTTCTTC,TRBD1,TRBJ2-1,TRBV5-1,NA
CASSLARGRYNEQFF,TGTGCCAGCAGCTTAGCCCGGGGGAGGTACAATGAGCAGTTCTTC,NA,TRBJ2-1,TRBV7-3,few
CASTRDRDALGEQYF,TGTGCCAGCACCAGGGACAGGGACGCTCTAGGGGAGCAGTACTTC,TRBD1,TRBJ2-7,TRBV27,NA
CASSLEDRRNTEAFF,TGTGCCAGCAGCTTAGAGGACAGAAGGAACACTGAAGCTTTCTTT,NA,TRBJ1-1,TRBV7-8,NA
CSVSGAEQYF,TGCAGCGTTTCCGGGGCCGAGCAGTACTTC,NA,TRBJ2-7,TRBV29-1,NA
CASSQMNPGGGRQYF,TGCGCCAGCAGCCAAATGAATCCAGGGGGCGGAAGGCAGTACTTC,TRBD1,TRBJ2-7,TRBV4-1,NA
CASNPSKGQGMETQYF,TGCGCCAGCAACCCTTCAAAGGGACAGGGCATGGAGACCCAGTACTTC,TRBD1,TRBJ2-5,TRBV23-1,NA
CASSFDQGLSEQFF,TGTGCCAGCAGCTTCGACCAGGGGTTGAGTGAGCAGTTCTTC,NA,TRBJ2-1,TRBV7-2,few
CASSSWSASGGPGELFF,TGTGCCAGCAGTTCTTGGTCAGCTAGCGGGGGTCCCGGGGAGCTGTTTTTT,TRBD2,TRBJ2-2,TRBV6-5,few
CSASGGASSYEQYF,TGCAGTGCTAGCGGGGGGGCCTCCTCCTACGAGCAGTACTTC,TRBD2,TRBJ2-7,TRBV20-1,NA
CASSQHSFMNRGQYEQYF,TGTGCCAGCAGCCAACACTCGTTTATGAACAGGGGGCAGTACGAGCAGTACTTC,TRBD1,TRBJ2-7,TRBV14,NA
CASSILAGDSYEQYF,TGTGCCAGCAGCATACTAGCGGGAGACTCCTACGAGCAGTACTTC,TRBD2,TRBJ2-7,TRBV7-2,NA
CASSQSQDRGNEQYF,TGCGCCAGCAGTCAATCCCAGGACAGGGGAAACGAGCAGTACTTC,TRBD1,TRBJ2-7,TRBV23-1,NA
CAISESVGGANTEAFF,TGTGCCATCAGTGAGTCGGTTGGGGGTGCGAACACTGAAGCTTTCTTT,NA,TRBJ1-1,TRBV10-3,NA
CASTHTGPNTEAFF,TGTGCCAGCACCCACACAGGGCCGAACACTGAAGCTTTCTTT,NA,TRBJ1-1,TRBV4-2,NA
CSVRSFTDTQYF,TGCAGCGTCCGTAGTTTCACAGATACGCAGTATTTT,NA,TRBJ2-3,TRBV29-1,few
CASSPSSQFPPLHF,TGTGCCAGCAGTCCCTCTTCACAGTTCCCTCCCCTCCACTTT,NA,TRBJ1-6,TRBV6-1,few
CASSLRLPGGIPGELFF,TGTGCCAGCAGCTTAAGGCTGCCAGGGGGAATACCCGGGGAGCTGTTTTTT,TRBD1,TRBJ2-2,TRBV11-3,few
CSARDPQRRYEQYF,TGCAGTGCTAGAGATCCTCAGAGGAGATACGAGCAGTACTTC,NA,TRBJ2-7,TRBV20-1,NA
CATSQTLAGGDTQYF,TGTGCCACCAGCCAAACCCTAGCGGGGGGAGATACGCAGTATTTT,TRBD2,TRBJ2-3,TRBV3-1,NA
CASSLGGSSLEQFF,TGTGCCAGCAGCTTGGGCGGGTCCTCCCTTGAGCAGTTCTTC,NA,TRBJ2-1,TRBV7-2,few
CASSSQGLSTDTQYF,TGTGCCAGCAGCTCCCAGGGGCTCAGCACAGATACGCAGTATTTT,NA,TRBJ2-3,TRBV2,few
CPSSGGSGTGELFF,TGTCCCAGTAGTGGTGGTAGCGGAACCGGGGAGCTGTTTTTT,NA,TRBJ2-2,TRBV6-1,NA
CATDQDRNTEAFF,TGTGCCACCGACCAAGACAGGAACACTGAAGCTTTCTTT,NA,TRBJ1-1,TRBV28,NA
CASSGWGGRQETQYF,TGTGCCAGCAGTGGTTGGGGGGGGCGCCAAGAGACCCAGTACTTC,NA,TRBJ2-5,TRBV2,few
CASSLGQGADEQYF,TGTGCCAGCAGTTTAGGACAGGGGGCTGACGAGCAGTACTTC,TRBD1,TRBJ2-7,TRBV12-3/TRBV12-4,NA
CATMGNSGSSYNEQFF,TGTGCCACCATGGGAAATAGCGGGAGCTCCTACAATGAGCAGTTCTTC,TRBD2,TRBJ2-1,TRBV7-6,NA
CASSHVGFSDTGELFF,TGTGCCAGCAGCCATGTGGGGTTCTCGGACACCGGGGAGCTGTTTTTT,NA,TRBJ2-2,TRBV4-2,few